A single sample gave rise to the 8 T cell receptor beta chains below, sequenced in a study of blood T cell repertoires in COVID-19. The repertoire was sequenced with immunoSEQ multiplex PCR; TCRdb's copy has only in-frame clones and lacks some. The sample records around 70,000 clones, around three quarters being singletons. The sample was peripheral blood. These receptors were taken from a human donor in a cohort sampled during active COVID-19.

This clone showed up just a few times. The CDR3 protein is CASSFQVPSSYEQYF. The CDR3 DNA follows: TGTGCCAGCAGCTTCCAGGTCCCCAGCTCCTACGAGCAGTACTTC. V gene TRBV11-2 combines with J gene TRBJ2-7; D is ambiguous. The CDR3 contains 15 residues. V was pared by 3 bases and J by 0 bases, with 12 bases between. CDR1 and CDR2 from the germline V gene are SGHAT and FQNNGV.

The chain recombines TRBV27 with TRBJ2-1; D is ambiguous. The CDR3 has 11 residues. The germline V gene encodes CDR1 MNHEY and CDR2 SMNVEV (reference sequence). Trimming removed 8 bases from V and 4 bases from J, with 6 bases in between. CDR3 nucleotides: TGTGCCAGCTCTAAGTACAATGAGCAGTTCTTC. Translating gives CASSKYNEQFF.

This sequence joins TRBV6-6 and TRBJ2-6; no firm D call. Germline V gene data show CDR1 as MNHNY and CDR2 as SVGAGI (reference sequence). The V and J ends lost 7 bases and 0 bases respectively, with 13 bases between them. The CDR3 totals 16 residues. The CDR3 sequence is CASKINSNSGANVLTF. CDR3 sequence (DNA): TGTGCCAGCAAAATAAACAGCAACTCTGGGGCCAACGTCCTGACTTTC.

V is TRBV5-1 and J is TRBJ2-2; TRBD1 is a possible D gene (5 bases). Trimming cost V 1 base and J 4 bases, with 14 bases left between them. The CDR3 has 16 amino acids. Germline V gene data show CDR1 as SGHRS and CDR2 as YFSETQ. This CDR3 is CASSLSQGFGTGELFF. CDR3 nucleotide sequence: TGCGCCAGCAGCTTGTCCCAGGGCTTCGGCACCGGGGAGCTGTTTTTT. Based on the CDR3 plus reference TRBV5-1 and TRBJ2-2, the full variable domain is KAGVTQTPRYLIKTRGQQVTLSCSPISGHRSVSWYQQTPGQGLQFLFEYFSETQRNKGNFPGRFSGRQFSNSRSEMNVSTLELGDSALYLCASSLSQGFGTGELFFGEGSRLTVL.

The V call is TRBV3-1 (or the pseudogene TRBV3-2), the J call TRBJ1-5; no firm D call. The CDR3 runs 11 residues. Deletions cut 4 bases from V and 8 bases from J, with 6 bases between. Germline V gene sequence: CDR1 LGHDT, CDR2 YNNKEL (reference sequence). The CDR3 is CASSPPKPQHF. CDR3 nucleotides: TGTGCCAGCAGCCCCCCAAAGCCCCAGCATTTT.

In its sample, this clone was seen once. The chain's CDR3 is CASSQSARGFGQYF. The CDR3 DNA is TGTGCCAGCAGCCAGAGCGCTAGGGGTTTCGGGCAGTACTTC. The chain couples TRBV3-1 (or the pseudogene TRBV3-2) to TRBJ2-7, with D possibly being TRBD1 (5 bases). Between the trimmed V and J ends, which lost 3 bases and 9 bases, there was a span of 18 bases. The CDR3 runs to 14 residues. Germline lookup yields CDR1 LGHDT and CDR2 YNNKEL (reference sequence).

The chain couples TRBV6-5 to TRBJ1-4; 10 bases align to TRBD1. The germline gives CDR1 MNHEY, CDR2 SVGAGI. The CDR3 consists of 14 residues. J was trimmed by 7 bases and V by 6 bases; bases with no gene match: 5. The CDR3 coding sequence is TGTGCCAGCAGGACAGGGGGCCTCGGTGAAAAACTGTTTTTT. Translating it yields CASRTGGLGEKLFF.

By proportion, this clone is medium-sized. The V call is TRBV7-9, the J call TRBJ1-1; possibly TRBD1 for D (5 bases). CDR1 is SEHNR and CDR2 is FQNEAQ in the germline V gene (reference sequence). The V end was cut by 5 bases, the J end by 6 bases, with 10 bases between. The CDR3 runs to 12 residues. CDR3 bases: TGTGCCAGCAGCCCACAGGAAGCTGAAGCTTTCTTT. This sequence encodes CASSPQEAEAFF.